The rows below give T cell receptor beta chains drawn from one sample of a study of T cells after yellow fever vaccination. MiXCR, applied by TCRdb to the 5' RACE reads, yields one record per CDR3 protein. The sample records more than 300,000 distinct CDR3 sequences, approximately 4% being singletons. Sequencing used PBMCs, obtained 15 days after the yellow fever booster vaccination. The receptors were gathered from a man younger than 35 who received the YFV17D yellow fever vaccine. The CDR3 runs from the conserved cysteine through the conserved F or W. D genes are given only for firm matches. Rows may omit the clone size; those that give it use once, few, many or a size class.

cdr3_aa cdr3_nt j_call v_call d_call clone_size
CASTPLAGQETQYF TGTGCCAGTACCCCCTTGGCGGGGCAAGAGACCCAGTACTTC TRBJ2-5 TRBV19 - -
CASSPGVYQETQYF TGTGCCAGCAGTCCGGGGGTGTACCAAGAGACCCAGTACTTC TRBJ2-5 TRBV27 - few
CASSLAPVMYTEAFF TGTGCCAGCAGCTTAGCTCCCGTTATGTACACTGAAGCTTTCTTT TRBJ1-1 TRBV7-2 - many
CSAGPAEGAGYEKLFF TGCAGTGCTGGCCCGGCGGAGGGGGCAGGGTACGAAAAACTGTTTTTT TRBJ1-4 TRBV20-1 TRBD1 few
CASSESQNPRLEKLFF TGTGCCAGCAGTGAAAGCCAGAACCCAAGACTTGAAAAACTGTTTTTT TRBJ1-4 TRBV6-1 - -
CASSHDGGSTEAFF TGTGCCAGCAGCCATGACGGGGGGAGCACTGAAGCTTTCTTT TRBJ1-1 TRBV4-2 - -
CASSFSGSQGYTF TGTGCCAGCAGCTTCTCCGGATCCCAAGGCTACACCTTC TRBJ1-2 TRBV5-6 - -
CASSLGSTNTEAFF TGTGCCAGCAGCTTAGGGTCCACGAACACTGAAGCTTTCTTT TRBJ1-1 TRBV7-2 - many
CASSQGLIRNEQFF TGCGCCAGCAGCCAAGGACTTATCAGGAATGAGCAGTTCTTC TRBJ2-1 TRBV4-1 - many
CASSPGASINTIYF TGTGCCAGCAGCCCGGGGGCATCCATCAACACCATATATTTT TRBJ1-3 TRBV27 - few
CASSQDGLAGGRDTGELFF TGCGCCAGCAGCCAAGACGGACTAGCGGGGGGCCGGGACACCGGGGAGCTGTTTTTT TRBJ2-2 TRBV4-3 TRBD2 few
CASSLVSGRFQETQYF TGCGCCAGCAGCTTAGTCAGCGGAAGATTCCAAGAGACCCAGTACTTC TRBJ2-5 TRBV5-1 - many
CASSQGGFMAGEGYF TGTGCCAGCAGCCAGGGAGGTTTTATGGCGGGGGAAGGTTATTTT TRBJ2-3 TRBV28 TRBD2 few
CATSRGGAANEQFF TGTGCCACCTCCAGGGGGGGGGCTGCAAATGAGCAGTTCTTC TRBJ2-1 TRBV15 - -
CASSVAPTGSPYEQYF TGTGCCAGCAGCGTAGCTCCCACAGGGAGCCCCTACGAGCAGTACTTC TRBJ2-7 TRBV9 - many
CASTLGREQPQHF TGTGCCAGCACTCTCGGCAGGGAACAGCCCCAGCATTTT TRBJ1-5 TRBV12-3/TRBV12-4 - many
CASSYHRDRVNTEAFF TGTGCCAGCAGTTACCACAGGGATCGCGTGAACACTGAAGCTTTCTTT TRBJ1-1 TRBV6-2/TRBV6-3 - many
CASSLGALVLEGTGELFF TGTGCCAGCAGCTTAGGGGCCCTAGTTCTGGAAGGCACCGGGGAGCTGTTTTTT TRBJ2-2 TRBV7-2 - many
CASSKGQLDTQYF TGTGCCAGCAGCAAGGGACAGTTGGATACGCAGTATTTT TRBJ2-3 TRBV7-2 TRBD1 many
CSARGQADQPQHF TGCAGTGCTAGAGGACAGGCGGATCAGCCCCAGCATTTT TRBJ1-5 TRBV20-1 - many
CSAPRVSTDTQYF TGCAGTGCCCCCAGGGTTAGCACAGATACGCAGTATTTT TRBJ2-3 TRBV20-1 - many
CASRQVSSYNSPLHF TGTGCCAGCAGGCAGGTTTCCTCCTATAATTCACCCCTCCACTTT TRBJ1-6 TRBV5-7 - many
CSVEDLRKSEKLFF TGCAGCGTTGAAGATCTAAGGAAGAGTGAAAAACTGTTTTTT TRBJ1-4 TRBV29-1 - many
CATSPPADQETQYF TGTGCCACCAGTCCCCCGGCGGACCAAGAGACCCAGTACTTC TRBJ2-5 TRBV24-1 - -
CSAPWTGWMETQYF TGCAGTGCCCCCTGGACAGGGTGGATGGAGACCCAGTACTTC TRBJ2-5 TRBV20-1 TRBD1 many
CASSLSEGAPTQYF TGTGCCAGCAGTTTATCGGAGGGGGCCCCTACGCAGTATTTT TRBJ2-3 TRBV27 - -
CASSFPGQGAFGDTQYF TGTGCCAGCAGTTTCCCGGGACAGGGGGCTTTTGGGGATACGCAGTATTTT TRBJ2-3 TRBV12-3/TRBV12-4 TRBD1 many
CASSPGWTGGTDTQYF TGCGCCAGCAGCCCCGGCTGGACAGGGGGCACAGATACGCAGTATTTT TRBJ2-3 TRBV5-1 TRBD1 many
CASRPSRGNTGELFF TGTGCCAGCAGGCCGTCCAGGGGGAACACCGGGGAGCTGTTTTTT TRBJ2-2 TRBV7-3 - many
CASSEASPGELFF TGTGCCAGCAGTGAAGCCTCCCCCGGGGAGCTGTTTTTT TRBJ2-2 TRBV2 - many
CSARGPPNEQFF TGCAGTGCTAGAGGTCCCCCCAATGAGCAGTTCTTC TRBJ2-1 TRBV20-1 - -
CASSLTASNQPQHF TGTGCCAGCAGCCTGACTGCGAGCAATCAGCCCCAGCATTTT TRBJ1-5 TRBV12-3/TRBV12-4 - few
CASTSTGTGNQPQHF TGTGCCAGCACCTCGACAGGGACTGGCAATCAGCCCCAGCATTTT TRBJ1-5 TRBV12-3/TRBV12-4 TRBD1 few
CASSVDGNTIYF TGTGCCAGCAGCGTAGACGGAAACACCATATATTTT TRBJ1-3 TRBV9 - many
CASSLEQGVQPQHF TGCGCCAGCAGCTTGGAACAGGGTGTCCAGCCCCAGCATTTT TRBJ1-5 TRBV5-1 - few
CASRDRGLSGNTIYF TGTGCCAGCAGGGACAGGGGGCTCTCTGGAAACACCATATATTTT TRBJ1-3 TRBV7-6 TRBD1 few
CASSEDLNEQFF TGTGCCAGCAGTGAGGACCTAAATGAGCAGTTCTTC TRBJ2-1 TRBV6-1 - -
CASLRTGRGYTF TGTGCCAGCCTTCGGACAGGGCGGGGCTACACCTTC TRBJ1-2 TRBV12-3/TRBV12-4 TRBD1 many
CASSGQFYGYTF TGTGCCAGCTCGGGACAGTTCTATGGCTACACCTTC TRBJ1-2 TRBV5-5 TRBD1 many
CASSLVGGVRETQYF TGTGCCAGCAGCTTAGTGGGAGGGGTCCGGGAGACCCAGTACTTC TRBJ2-5 TRBV7-2 TRBD2 many
CASSLDPEQFF TGTGCCAGCAGCTTGGATCCTGAGCAGTTCTTC TRBJ2-1 TRBV5-6 - many
CASSIDLRTATNYGYTF TGTGCCAGTAGTATAGATCTACGGACAGCTACTAACTATGGCTACACCTTC TRBJ1-2 TRBV19 - -
CASRLPGQGPNYGYTF TGTGCCAGCAGATTACCAGGACAGGGACCAAACTATGGCTACACCTTC TRBJ1-2 TRBV27 TRBD1 many
CASSLPRTGGGNTGELFF TGTGCCAGCAGCCTTCCCCGTACTGGCGGGGGGAACACCGGGGAGCTGTTTTTT TRBJ2-2 TRBV7-3 TRBD2 -
CSATGTSGGRGNEQFF TGCAGTGCCACCGGGACTAGCGGGGGCCGGGGCAATGAGCAGTTCTTC TRBJ2-1 TRBV20-1 TRBD2 many
CAIRSGGGNEQFF TGTGCCATACGTAGCGGGGGCGGCAATGAGCAGTTCTTC TRBJ2-1 TRBV11-2 TRBD2 few
CASSGITGPNEQFF TGTGCCAGCAGTGGGATTACAGGGCCCAATGAGCAGTTCTTC TRBJ2-1 TRBV25-1 - few
CASTGDSGGYTF TGCGCCAGCACCGGCGATTCGGGTGGCTACACCTTC TRBJ1-2 TRBV10-2 - few
CASSQEEGSMAFF TGCGCCAGCAGCCAAGAAGAAGGCAGTATGGCTTTCTTT TRBJ1-1 TRBV4-1 - many
CASSQRLAAGLGTGELFF TGCGCCAGCAGCCAACGGCTAGCGGCGGGCCTGGGGACCGGGGAGCTGTTTTTT TRBJ2-2 TRBV4-1 TRBD2 many
CASSSGTGGTKNIQYF TGTGCCAGCAGTTCAGGGACAGGGGGGACCAAAAACATTCAGTACTTC TRBJ2-4 TRBV5-4 TRBD1 few
CASSLIGGPNEQFF TGTGCCAGCAGCTTAATCGGGGGACCGAATGAGCAGTTCTTC TRBJ2-1 TRBV7-3 - many
CASGGHETGELFF TGTGCCAGCGGGGGTCATGAGACCGGGGAGCTGTTTTTT TRBJ2-2 TRBV7-3 - many